Here is one T cell receptor (beta chain) with its context. Cohort allocation depended upon clinical history that participants reported. Germline trimming cut 2 bases from V and 5 bases from J; bases unmatched to any gene: 8. Germline lookup yields CDR1 LGHNA and CDR2 YNFKEQ. The CDR3 loop spans 15 amino acids. Data came from immunoSEQ multiplex PCR; TCRdb stores just in-frame clones and leaves some out. The sample has about 300,000 clones; less than 85% are singletons. The data were taken from a study of blood T cell repertoires in COVID-19. This chain uses TRBV4-2 with TRBJ2-5; 7 bases match TRBD1. The clonotype originates from a woman aged 50 to 65 who had recovered from COVID-19. What was sequenced was PBMCs or T cells enriched from blood (not recorded which). CDR3 region: CASSQHDRVWETQYF. For the CDR3, the DNA is TGTGCCAGCAGCCAACACGACAGGGTATGGGAGACCCAGTACTTC.